This T cell receptor (beta chain) was found in a study of beta chain features in type 1 diabetes. The whole isolated RNA underwent reverse transcription, so sequencing captured expressed TCRB transcripts. Sequenced naive, central memory and regulatory T cell samples produced an average of about 3.9 million reads. The data were produced by immunoSEQ multiplex PCR, yet TCRdb's version contains in-frame clones alone and is incomplete. The sample holds more than 140,000 clones, 9.5% to 10% seen once. The study's findings and limits: Across patients, naive, central memory and Treg TCRB repertoires exhibited apparently greater similarity than was observed across healthy donors.

The sample holds a few counts of this clone. Its specificity is unknown. Germline-derived CDR1 and CDR2 are MNHEY and SVGAGI. The CDR3 has 13 residues. Germline trimming cut 7 bases from V and 3 bases from J; bases unmatched to any gene: 5. The TCR was taken from a woman aged 35 to 49 in good health. This sequence joins TRBV6-5 and TRBJ2-7; 8 bases are a match to TRBD2. What was sequenced was central memory CD4+ T cells from blood. CDR3 amino acids: CASTGGAFYEQYF. In DNA, the CDR3 is TGTGCCAGCACCGGGGGGGCCTTCTACGAGCAGTACTTC.